The source of this TCR beta chain is a study of T-cell reconstitution after alpha-beta-depleted transplantation in children. Study results and limitations: When one year had passed after transplant, most T-cell counts and diversity came from newly produced T cells. Where some patients showed high TCRbeta diversity at day 60, it came from recipient T cells and thymic progenitors that had survived.

Regarding this clonotype: What it binds is unknown.

The TCRbeta library incorporated unique molecular identifiers. One entry per CDR3 protein, called by TCRdb with MiXCR from the PCR reads. The sample lists approximately 500,000 distinct CDR3 sequences; 25% to 30% were seen once. CDR3 size: 15 residues. Between the trimmed V and J ends, which lost 6 bases and 3 bases, there was a span of 15 bases. Germline V gives CDR1 LNHDA, CDR2 SQIVND (reference sequence). The sample was PBMCs, taken before TCRalphabeta/CD19-depleted stem cell transplant. This chain links TRBV19 with TRBJ2-4; TRBD1 or TRBD2 may be the D gene (5 bases each). This TCR was sampled from a boy under two years old with Wiskott-Aldrich syndrome, due to receive a stem cell transplant. CDR3 region: CASSSPGSSKNIQYF. The CDR3 region has the DNA TGTGCCAGTAGCTCTCCAGGGAGTAGCAAAAACATTCAGTACTTC. The variable domain in full, with the rest retrieved from reference TRBV19 and TRBJ2-4, is DGGITQSPKYLFRKEGQNVTLSCEQNLNHDAMYWYRQDPGQGLRLIYYSQIVNDFQKGDIAEGYSVSREKKESFPLTVTSAQKNPTAFYLCASSSPGSSKNIQYFGAGTRLSVL.